The clone carrying this TCR beta chain was recorded once. Its antigen is not known. The CDR3 covers 16 residues. V trimming: 0 bases; J trimming: 2 bases; junction bases outside the gene matches: 4. CDR1 and CDR2 from the germline V gene are SGHRS and YFSETQ. Libraries were prepared by immunoSEQ multiplex PCR; TCRdb keeps only in-frame clonotypes and omits some of them. The table lists approximately 47,000 clones, more than 65% of them singletons. The data belong to a study of T cells in tumors after PD-1 blockade. Across the whole study: Some patients also took daily vismodegib 150 mg during anti-PD-1 treatment. General study findings and limits: Approximately 41% of tumor TCR clonotypes were also found in blood.

Template: tumor biopsy or peripheral blood genomic DNA, roughly 550-6,004 ng per sample. The material was PBMCs, obtained before anti-PD-1 treatment. The TCR comes from a human donor with basal cell carcinoma. The rearrangement joins TRBV5-1 to TRBJ2-7; 11 bases are shared with TRBD1. The CDR3 nucleotides read TGCGCCAGCAGCTTGGACGGACAGGGGGCAACCTACGAGCAGTACTTC. Translating it yields CASSLDGQGATYEQYF. The full variable domain, rest sourced from reference TRBV5-1 and TRBJ2-7, is KAGVTQTPRYLIKTRGQQVTLSCSPISGHRSVSWYQQTPGQGLQFLFEYFSETQRNKGNFPGRFSGRQFSNSRSEMNVSTLELGDSALYLCASSLDGQGATYEQYFGPGTRLTVT.